This T cell receptor beta chain originates from a study of T cell responses to AZD1222 COVID-19 vaccine. This CDR3 contains 16 residues. Trimming cost V 9 bases and J 2 bases; bases outside gene matches: 14. Germline CDR1 LNHDA, CDR2 SQIVND (reference sequence). General study results and limits: With dominance at 160-218 and 743-854, vaccine-associated CD4 TCRs spanned spike. Among spike-specific TCRs, nearly half reportedly target unmutated variant regions.

Clones were read by immunoSEQ multiplex PCR, and TCRdb kept only the in-frame ones, dropping some. This table has about 83,000 clones, 86% appearing once. This clone was picked up one time. Its antigen is not known. The chain couples TRBV19 to TRBJ2-3; TRBD1 aligns across 7 bases. Sequenced here: peripheral blood, sampled on day 0 of AZD1222 vaccination. The receptor's source is an adult in good health. The CDR3 region is CASLTRYRGSTDTQYF. CDR3 nucleotide sequence: TGTGCCAGCCTAACCCGGTACAGGGGTTCCACAGATACGCAGTATTTT.